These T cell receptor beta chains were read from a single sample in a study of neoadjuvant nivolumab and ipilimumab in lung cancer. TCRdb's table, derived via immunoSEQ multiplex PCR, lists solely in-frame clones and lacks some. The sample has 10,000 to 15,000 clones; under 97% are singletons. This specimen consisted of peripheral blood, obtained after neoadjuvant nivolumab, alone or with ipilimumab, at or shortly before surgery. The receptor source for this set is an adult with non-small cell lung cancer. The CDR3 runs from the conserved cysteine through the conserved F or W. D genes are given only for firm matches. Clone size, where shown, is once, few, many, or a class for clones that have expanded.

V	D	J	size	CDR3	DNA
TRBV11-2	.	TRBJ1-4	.	CASSLGSGRFNEKLFF	TGTGCCAGCAGCTTAGGGTCGGGCCGGTTTAATGAAAAACTGTTTTTT
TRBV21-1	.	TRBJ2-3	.	CASSKGLRATPYEAQYF	TGTGCCAGCAGCAAAGGCCTCCGGGCCACCCCCTACGAGGCGCAGTATTTT
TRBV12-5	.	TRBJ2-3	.	CASGRESDTQYF	TGTGCTAGTGGTAGGGAGTCAGATACGCAGTATTTT
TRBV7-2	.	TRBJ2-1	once	CASSSGLFGNEQFF	TGTGCCAGCAGCTCGGGACTTTTTGGCAATGAGCAGTTCTTC
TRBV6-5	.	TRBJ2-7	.	CASSYSLVGYEQYF	TGTGCCAGCAGTTACTCCCTTGTTGGCTACGAGCAGTACTTC
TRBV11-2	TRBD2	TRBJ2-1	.	CASSLDQSGRHNEQFF	TGTGCCAGCAGCTTAGATCAGAGCGGGAGACACAATGAGCAGTTCTTC
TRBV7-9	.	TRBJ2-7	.	CASSLSPRGPYEQYF	TGTGCCAGCAGCTTATCCCCTCGTGGCCCCTACGAGCAGTACTTC
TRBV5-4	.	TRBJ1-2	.	CASSLIAGEIGSYTF	TGTGCCAGCAGCTTGATCGCAGGAGAAATAGGGAGCTACACCTTC
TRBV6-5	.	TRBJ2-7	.	CASSYSMTSSEQYF	TGTGCCAGCAGTTACTCGATGACTAGTTCCGAGCAGTACTTC
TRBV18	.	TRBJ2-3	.	CASYPGTSGDTQYF	TGTGCCAGCTATCCGGGAACCTCAGGCGATACGCAGTATTTT
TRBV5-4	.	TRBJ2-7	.	CASSLPDLYEQYF	TGTGCCAGCAGCTTGCCAGATCTGTACGAGCAGTACTTC
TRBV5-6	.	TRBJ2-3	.	CASSSWATDTQYF	TGTGCCAGCAGTTCCTGGGCAACAGATACGCAGTATTTT
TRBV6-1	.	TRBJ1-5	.	CASSEDTSWQVIGQPQHF	TGTGCCAGCAGTGAAGATACGAGCTGGCAGGTCATAGGACAGCCCCAGCATTTT
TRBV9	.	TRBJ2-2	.	CASSPFDSSNTGELFF	TGTGCCAGCAGCCCCTTTGATAGCTCTAACACCGGGGAGCTGTTTTTT
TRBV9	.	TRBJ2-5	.	CASSVEYLARETQYF	TGTGCCAGCAGCGTAGAATACCTAGCGCGGGAGACCCAGTACTTC
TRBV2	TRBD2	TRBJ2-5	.	CASGAAGGPLQETQYF	TGTGCCAGCGGAGCAGCGGGAGGGCCTCTCCAAGAGACCCAGTACTTC
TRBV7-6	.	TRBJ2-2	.	CASSLGIRELSGELFF	TGTGCCAGCAGCTTAGGTATACGGGAGCTCTCCGGGGAGCTGTTTTTT
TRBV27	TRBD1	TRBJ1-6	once	CASSWGQYNSPLHF	TGTGCCAGCAGTTGGGGACAGTATAATTCACCCCTCCACTTT
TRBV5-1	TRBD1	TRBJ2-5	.	CASSRQGEETQYF	TGCGCCAGCAGCCGACAGGGAGAGGAGACCCAGTACTTC
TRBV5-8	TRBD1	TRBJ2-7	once	CASSSGTGDYEQYF	TGTGCCAGCAGCTCCGGGACAGGTGACTACGAGCAGTACTTC
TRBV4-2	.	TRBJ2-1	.	CASSQQLPNEQFF	TGTGCCAGCAGCCAACAGCTCCCCAATGAGCAGTTCTTC
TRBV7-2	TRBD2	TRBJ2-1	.	CASSLSTSGRVSSYNEQFF	TGTGCCAGCAGCTTATCGACTAGCGGGAGGGTGAGCTCCTACAATGAGCAGTTCTTC
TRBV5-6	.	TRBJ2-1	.	CASHPLGRLSVREQFF	TGTGCCAGCCATCCCTTAGGACGGCTGTCTGTTCGAGAGCAGTTCTTC
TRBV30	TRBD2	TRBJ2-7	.	CAWSVRVRGAPYEQYF	TGTGCCTGGAGTGTACGGGTGCGGGGGGCCCCCTACGAGCAGTACTTC